Here is one TCR beta chain with its context. As yet, its antigen is unknown. This sample stems from a study of cytomegalovirus exposure and HLA in healthy donors. Findings and caveats of the study: For most TCR beta V segments, an earlier analysis put the productive rate at about 87% or about 30% of the time.

The germline V gene has CDR1 SNHLY and CDR2 FYNNEI. This CDR3 spans 12 amino acids. The V end lost 6 bases, the J end lost 8 bases, and 13 bases lay between the germline ends. A multiplex PCR was run with 60 Vbeta primers and 13 Jbeta primers. Repertoires were generated with immunoSEQ multiplex PCR, while TCRdb's copy carries only in-frame clones and drops some. The repertoire holds around 150,000 clones, with about four fifths as singletons. The chain carries TRBV2 and TRBJ1-2; the D gene is possibly TRBD1 (6 bases). The TCR comes from a man aged 25 to 40 in good health and CMV-seronegative. The sequencing sample was made of PBMCs. For the CDR3, the DNA is TGTGCCAGCAGGAGGACAGTTACCGGCTACACCTTC. Translated, it gives CASRRTVTGYTF.